This is a list of T cell receptor beta chains from one sample in a study of cytomegalovirus exposure and HLA in healthy donors. The data were produced by immunoSEQ multiplex PCR, yet TCRdb's version contains in-frame clones alone and is incomplete. The sample lists some 65,000 clones, 68% occurring once. The sequencing input was PBMCs. These receptors were obtained from a woman under 40 in good health and CMV-seronegative. Both conserved end residues are part of each CDR3. A D gene is named only where the DNA matches it firmly. Clone size, where shown, is once, few, many, or a class for clones that have expanded.

cdr3_nt: TGTGCCAGCAGCCGGACTCGAGGGGAGGGAGAGACCCAGTACTTC; cdr3_aa: CASSRTRGEGETQYF; d_call: TRBD2; j_call: TRBJ2-5; clone_size: .; v_call: TRBV7-2
cdr3_nt: TGTGCCTCCAATCAGGGGGGCGGACTTGATGGCTACACCTTC; cdr3_aa: CASNQGGGLDGYTF; d_call: TRBD1; j_call: TRBJ1-2; clone_size: .; v_call: TRBV25-1
cdr3_nt: TGCGCCAGCAGCCAAGACGGCAGGTACACCGGGGAGCTGTTTTTT; cdr3_aa: CASSQDGRYTGELFF; d_call: .; j_call: TRBJ2-2; clone_size: few; v_call: TRBV4-1
cdr3_nt: TGCAGCGTTGCCGGGACATTCTACGAGCAGTACTTC; cdr3_aa: CSVAGTFYEQYF; d_call: .; j_call: TRBJ2-7; clone_size: .; v_call: TRBV29-1
cdr3_nt: TGTGCCAGCAGCCCAGACAGGACCAATCAGCCCCAGCATTTT; cdr3_aa: CASSPDRTNQPQHF; d_call: .; j_call: TRBJ1-5; clone_size: .; v_call: TRBV6-5
cdr3_nt: TGTGCCTGGAGTGTAACGAGAGATGAGCAGTTCTTC; cdr3_aa: CAWSVTRDEQFF; d_call: .; j_call: TRBJ2-1; clone_size: .; v_call: TRBV30
cdr3_nt: TGTGCCAGCAGCTTCCTAGCGATCTACGAGCAGTACTTC; cdr3_aa: CASSFLAIYEQYF; d_call: .; j_call: TRBJ2-7; clone_size: .; v_call: TRBV5-6
cdr3_nt: TGTGCCAGCAGCCAAGATCCGGGGACTAGCCGGGAGACCCAGTACTTC; cdr3_aa: CASSQDPGTSRETQYF; d_call: TRBD2; j_call: TRBJ2-5; clone_size: .; v_call: TRBV4-2
cdr3_nt: TGTGCCAGCAGCCCGGACAGGGTAGGCCAGCCCCAGCATTTT; cdr3_aa: CASSPDRVGQPQHF; d_call: TRBD1; j_call: TRBJ1-5; clone_size: .; v_call: TRBV7-2
cdr3_nt: TGTGCCAGCAGCGGGACAGGCCCTGGAATTCCTTTCTTT; cdr3_aa: CASSGTGPGIPFF; d_call: TRBD1; j_call: TRBJ1-1; clone_size: few; v_call: TRBV5-4
cdr3_nt: TGCAGCGTTGAGGGGACAGGGGAACCCGATACGCAGTATTTT; cdr3_aa: CSVEGTGEPDTQYF; d_call: TRBD1; j_call: TRBJ2-3; clone_size: .; v_call: TRBV29-1
cdr3_nt: TGTGCCAGCAGCTTAGAGGGGCCCTTGAACACTGAAGCTTTCTTT; cdr3_aa: CASSLEGPLNTEAFF; d_call: .; j_call: TRBJ1-1; clone_size: once; v_call: TRBV7-8
cdr3_nt: TGTGCCAGCAGTGATGGACAGGGTGGGAGCACTGAAGCTTTCTTT; cdr3_aa: CASSDGQGGSTEAFF; d_call: TRBD1; j_call: TRBJ1-1; clone_size: .; v_call: TRBV2
cdr3_nt: TGTGCCAGCAGCCAGGGACTAGCCGGAGATACGCAGTATTTT; cdr3_aa: CASSQGLAGDTQYF; d_call: TRBD2; j_call: TRBJ2-3; clone_size: .; v_call: TRBV4-2
cdr3_nt: TGTGCCAGCAGCGTTGGACTCTCCTACGAGCAGTACTTC; cdr3_aa: CASSVGLSYEQYF; d_call: .; j_call: TRBJ2-7; clone_size: .; v_call: TRBV5-4
cdr3_nt: TGTGCCAGCTCTATCCGAGGACAGGGGATCGGGACTGAAGCTTTCTTT; cdr3_aa: CASSIRGQGIGTEAFF; d_call: TRBD1; j_call: TRBJ1-1; clone_size: .; v_call: TRBV6-6
cdr3_nt: TGTGCCAGCAGTGAAGCGACCAGACAGGATAGGAGGACAGATACGCAGTATTTT; cdr3_aa: CASSEATRQDRRTDTQYF; d_call: .; j_call: TRBJ2-3; clone_size: .; v_call: TRBV6-1
cdr3_nt: TGTGCCAAAGAATCCGGGACAGGGTCCAACGAGCAGTTCTTC; cdr3_aa: CAKESGTGSNEQFF; d_call: TRBD1; j_call: TRBJ2-1; clone_size: .; v_call: TRBV7-9
cdr3_nt: TGCAGCGGTGAGGGCACAGGAATGAACACTGAAGCTTTCTTT; cdr3_aa: CSGEGTGMNTEAFF; d_call: .; j_call: TRBJ1-1; clone_size: .; v_call: TRBV29-1
cdr3_nt: TGTGCCAGCACTTTAACCCGGACAGAAACGTACGAGCAGTACTTC; cdr3_aa: CASTLTRTETYEQYF; d_call: .; j_call: TRBJ2-7; clone_size: .; v_call: TRBV2
cdr3_nt: TGTGCCAGCGGACTCCCCGGGACAGGGATCTACGAGCAGTACTTC; cdr3_aa: CASGLPGTGIYEQYF; d_call: TRBD1; j_call: TRBJ2-7; clone_size: .; v_call: TRBV27
cdr3_nt: TGTGCCAGCAGTGCGGACAGGGCAGGAAACACCATATATTTT; cdr3_aa: CASSADRAGNTIYF; d_call: TRBD1; j_call: TRBJ1-3; clone_size: .; v_call: TRBV28
cdr3_nt: TGTGCCAGCAGTTACGGGCAGGGCCGCTACGAGCAGTACTTC; cdr3_aa: CASSYGQGRYEQYF; d_call: .; j_call: TRBJ2-7; clone_size: few; v_call: TRBV6-6
cdr3_nt: TGTGCCAGCAGTGCTGGGCCAGGCGCCCTGGGCACTGAAGCTTTCTTT; cdr3_aa: CASSAGPGALGTEAFF; d_call: .; j_call: TRBJ1-1; clone_size: .; v_call: TRBV2